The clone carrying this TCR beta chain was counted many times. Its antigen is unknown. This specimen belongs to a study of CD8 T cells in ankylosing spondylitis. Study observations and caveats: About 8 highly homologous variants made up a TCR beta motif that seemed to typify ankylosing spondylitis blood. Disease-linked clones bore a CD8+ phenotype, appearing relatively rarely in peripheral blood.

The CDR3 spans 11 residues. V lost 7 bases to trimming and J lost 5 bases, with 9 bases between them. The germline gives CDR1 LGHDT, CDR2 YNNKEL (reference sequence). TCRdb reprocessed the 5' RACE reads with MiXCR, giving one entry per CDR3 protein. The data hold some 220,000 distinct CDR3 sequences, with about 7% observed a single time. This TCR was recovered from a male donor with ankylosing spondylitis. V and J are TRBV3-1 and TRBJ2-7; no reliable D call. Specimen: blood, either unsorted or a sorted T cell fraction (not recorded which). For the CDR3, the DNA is TGTGCCAGCACCCTCGGCCACGAGCAGTACTTC. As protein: CASTLGHEQYF.